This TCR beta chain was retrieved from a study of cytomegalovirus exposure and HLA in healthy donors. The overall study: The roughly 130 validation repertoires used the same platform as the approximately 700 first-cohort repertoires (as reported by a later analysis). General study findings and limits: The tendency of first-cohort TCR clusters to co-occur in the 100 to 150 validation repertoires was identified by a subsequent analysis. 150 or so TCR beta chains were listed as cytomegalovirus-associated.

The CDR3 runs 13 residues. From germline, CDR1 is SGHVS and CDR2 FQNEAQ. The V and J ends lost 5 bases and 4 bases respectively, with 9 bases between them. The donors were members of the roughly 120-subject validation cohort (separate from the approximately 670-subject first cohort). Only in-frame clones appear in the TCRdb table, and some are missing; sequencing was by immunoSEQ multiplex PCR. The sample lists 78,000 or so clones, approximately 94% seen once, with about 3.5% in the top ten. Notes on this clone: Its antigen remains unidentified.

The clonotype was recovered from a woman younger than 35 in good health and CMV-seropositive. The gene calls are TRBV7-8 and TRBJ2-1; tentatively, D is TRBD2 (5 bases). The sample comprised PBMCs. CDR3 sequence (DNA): TGTGCCAGCAGCGCAACTAGGTACAATGAGCAGTTCTTC. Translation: CASSATRYNEQFF.